A single sample is the source of the 25 T cell receptor beta chains below, sequenced in a study of T-cell memory formation after mild COVID-19. TCRdb re-analysed the 5' RACE reads in MiXCR, keeping a single row per CDR3 protein. The sample records roughly 400,000 distinct CDR3 sequences, approximately 24% being singletons. The sequencing input was PBMCs or a T cell subset sorted from them (not recorded which). All receptors derive from an adult woman who had mild COVID-19 (a few samples of this study predate the infection). Cell type and time point are not known.

This clonotype has at least ten counts. This chain uses TRBV24-1 with TRBJ2-5; 11 bases map to TRBD2. J lost 1 base, V lost 6 bases, and 6 bases had no gene match. This CDR3 is 16 amino acids long. Germline-derived CDR1 and CDR2 are KGHDR and SFDVKD. CDR3 sequence: CATSLGLAAAQETQYF. CDR3 DNA sequence: TGTGCCACCAGTTTGGGACTAGCGGCCGCCCAAGAGACCCAGTACTTC.

The chain has TRBV12-3 or TRBV12-4 and TRBJ1-5; possible D gene TRBD1, 5 bases. The CDR3 runs 14 residues. V was cut by 2 bases and J by 4 bases, with 9 bases left in between. The CDR3 region is CASSLKTVNQPQHF. In nucleotides, the CDR3 is TGTGCCAGCAGTTTAAAGACAGTAAATCAGCCCCAGCATTTT.

This clonotype was detected ten times or more. The gene calls are TRBV7-8 and TRBJ2-2; D assignment may be TRBD1 or TRBD2 (7 bases each). V was cut by 4 bases and J by 2 bases, with 14 bases left in between. The CDR3 covers 16 residues. CDR1 and CDR2 (germline): SGHVS, FQNEAQ. The CDR3 loop is CASSSRGTTNTGELFF. The CDR3 DNA sequence: TGTGCCAGCAGCTCCAGGGGGACTACCAACACCGGGGAGCTGTTTTTT.

The chain recombines TRBV12-3 or TRBV12-4 with TRBJ1-1; 8 nucleotides agree with TRBD1. Unmatched junction bases numbered 3, after V lost 5 bases and J lost 1 base. The CDR3 runs to 14 residues. CDR3 sequence reads: CASSMGTGNTEAFF. CDR3 coding DNA: TGTGCCAGCAGTATGGGGACAGGGAACACTGAAGCTTTCTTT.

This clonotype has more than one count but fewer than ten. The chain has TRBV6-5 and TRBJ1-1; TRBD1 agrees at 9 bases. The CDR3 is 15 amino acids. The junction had 4 bases not matched to a gene; V was cut back by 0 bases and J by 5 bases. Germline CDR1 and CDR2: MNHEY and SVGAGI. The CDR3 sequence is CASSYSNRGHTEAFF. The CDR3 DNA is TGTGCCAGCAGTTACTCTAACAGGGGGCATACTGAAGCTTTCTTT.

This clonotype was detected ten times or more. J is TRBJ2-7 and V is TRBV12-5; maybe TRBD1 (6 bases). Looked up from germline, CDR1 is LGHNT and CDR2 is FRNRAP. Trimming took 1 base from V and 8 from J, leaving 12 bases between them. The CDR3 extends over 13 amino acids. The CDR3 loop reads CASGLDNRDKQYF. DNA for the CDR3: TGTGCTAGTGGTTTGGATAACAGGGACAAGCAGTACTTC.

The V call is TRBV5-6, the J call TRBJ1-1; D gene ambiguous. V lost 0 bases, J lost 5 bases, and 17 bases lay in between. The V gene's germline CDR1 is SGHDT and CDR2 YYEEEE. The CDR3 extends over 16 amino acids. The CDR3 region has the DNA TGTGCCAGCAGCTTGGCCACCGTCGGCGGGGAAACTGAAGCTTTCTTT. Translation: CASSLATVGGETEAFF. Based on the CDR3 plus reference TRBV5-6 and TRBJ1-1, the full variable domain is DAGVTQSPTHLIKTRGQQVTLRCSPKSGHDTVSWYQQALGQGPQFIFQYYEEEERQRGNFPDRFSGHQFPNYSSELNVNALLLGDSALYLCASSLATVGGETEAFFGQGTRLTVV.

The gene calls are TRBV5-1 and TRBJ2-7, with D possibly being TRBD1 (5 bases). CDR1 is SGHRS, CDR2 YFSETQ, per germline. The CDR3 runs 15 residues. Trimming stripped 0 bases from V and 0 bases from J, with 10 bases between. CDR3 amino acids: CASSLAGQSSYEQYF. The CDR3 region has the DNA TGCGCCAGCAGCTTGGCCGGACAAAGCTCCTACGAGCAGTACTTC.

This clonotype was counted a few times. J is TRBJ1-4 and V is TRBV6-5; perhaps TRBD1 as D (5 bases). CDR1 is MNHEY, CDR2 SVGAGI, per germline. V shed 2 bases and J shed 7 bases, with 17 bases lying between them. CDR3 length: 16 amino acids. CDR3 sequence reads: CASSYVGRRSSEKLFF. The DNA for the CDR3 is TGTGCCAGCAGTTACGTGGGGCGGCGGTCCTCTGAAAAACTGTTTTTT.

V usage is TRBV30 and J usage is TRBJ1-1; D ambiguous. Trimming shortened V by 2 bases and J by 4 bases, and 8 bases separated the two germline ends. CDR3 length equals 12 residues. Germline V lookup: CDR1 GTSNPN, CDR2 SVGIG (reference sequence). The CDR3 region has the DNA TGTGCCTGGAGTCGTCCGTTCACTGAAGCTTTCTTT. Its translation: CAWSRPFTEAFF.

This clonotype was seen just once. The chain is built from TRBV12-3 or TRBV12-4 and TRBJ1-2, with 12 bases fitting TRBD1. The CDR3 is made up of 15 amino acids. V lost 5 bases to trimming and J lost 7 bases; unmatched junction nucleotides: 8. Here the CDR3 reads CASSLLGQGARGYTF. The CDR3 DNA is TGTGCCAGCAGTCTATTGGGACAGGGGGCGCGTGGCTACACCTTC.

V gene TRBV5-1 combines with J gene TRBJ1-2; possible D gene TRBD1, 5 bases. Germline lookup yields CDR1 SGHRS and CDR2 YFSETQ. V lost 4 bases to trimming and J lost 0 bases, with 10 bases between them. This CDR3 contains 14 residues. Here the CDR3 reads CASSPYRTNYGYTF. CDR3 in DNA: TGCGCCAGCAGCCCATACAGGACTAACTATGGCTACACCTTC.

The chain uses TRBV5-1 and TRBJ2-7; 10 nucleotides match TRBD2. Germline V gene data show CDR1 as SGHRS and CDR2 as YFSETQ. This CDR3 region has 15 residues. V dropped 3 bases and J dropped 7; count of bases not matched to a gene: 10. Here the CDR3 reads CASSSGAGGMREQYF. CDR3 bases: TGCGCCAGCAGCTCCGGAGCGGGAGGGATGAGGGAGCAGTACTTC.

This clonotype was seen a handful of times. The V and J genes are TRBV12-3 or TRBV12-4 and TRBJ1-1; D gene ambiguous. This CDR3 region has 12 residues. V was clipped by 2 bases and J by 6 bases, with 7 bases between them. CDR3 in DNA: TGTGCCAGCAGTTTATTGGGTCCTGAAGCTTTCTTT. Protein product: CASSLLGPEAFF.

V usage is TRBV19 and J usage is TRBJ2-3; TRBD1 is a possible D gene (5 bases). V gave up 6 bases and J gave up 4 bases, with 11 bases separating them. Germline V gene sequence: CDR1 LNHDA, CDR2 SQIVND (reference sequence). The length of the CDR3 is 13 residues. As DNA, the CDR3 is TGTGCCAGTAGCCTCAGGGATGCAGATACGCAGTATTTT. It is translated as CASSLRDADTQYF.

This clonotype was counted only a few times. V usage is TRBV6-2 or TRBV6-3 and J usage is TRBJ1-2; D is ambiguous. The ends were cut back, 2 bases at V and 4 bases at J, with 8 bases in the middle. In germline, CDR1 is MNHEY, CDR2 SVGEGT. CDR3 length equals 13 residues. The CDR3 is CASSYGGSYGYTF. The CDR3 DNA follows: TGTGCCAGCAGTTACGGAGGGTCCTATGGCTACACCTTC.

This rearrangement joins TRBV6-6 to TRBJ1-6; D ambiguous. CDR1 is MNHNY, CDR2 SVGAGI, per germline (reference sequence). With 1 base removed from V and 7 bases from J, the gap between germline ends came to 8 bases. The CDR3 is made up of 14 amino acids. CDR3 sequence (DNA): TGTGCCAGCAGTTACTTGCAGGACAATTCACCCCTCCACTTT. Protein sequence: CASSYLQDNSPLHF.

As regards this clonotype: At one of its ends the junction is not consistent with the germline gene, which may arise from a read error. The chain is built from TRBV3-1 and TRBJ2-5; perhaps TRBD2 as D (7 bases). Per the germline V gene, CDR1 is LGHDT and CDR2 is YNNKEL (reference sequence). The CDR3 is 14 residues long. CDR3 bases: TGTGCCAGCAGCGCACGCGGGGGCAGAGAGACACAGTACTTC. It yields the protein CASSARGGRETQYF.

The rearrangement joins TRBV9 to TRBJ1-4; possible D gene TRBD1, 6 bases. This CDR3 is 14 amino acids long. V lost 0 bases and J lost 8, with 11 bases in between. Germline assignment: CDR1 SGDLS and CDR2 YYNGEE. The CDR3 region is CASSVGTVGEKLFF. DNA of the CDR3: TGTGCCAGCAGCGTAGGGACAGTGGGCGAAAAACTGTTTTTT. Based on the CDR3 plus reference TRBV9 and TRBJ1-4, the full variable domain is DSGVTQTPKHLITATGQRVTLRCSPRSGDLSVYWYQQSLDQGLQFLIQYYNGEERAKGNILERFSAQQFPDLHSELNLSSLELGDSALYFCASSVGTVGEKLFFGSGTQLSVL.

This clonotype has just a few counts. CDR3: CATSSRGEETQYF. In DNA form, the CDR3 reads TGTGCCACCAGCTCTCGAGGGGAAGAGACCCAGTACTTC. This chain links TRBV15 with TRBJ2-5, with D perhaps TRBD1 or TRBD2 (5 bases each). The CDR3 extends over 13 amino acids. Germline V CDR1 and CDR2: LNHNV, YYDKDF (reference sequence). V lost 5 bases to trimming and J lost 3 bases, with 10 bases between them.

The genes are TRBV3-1 and TRBJ2-3; 7 bases map to TRBD2. V lost 0 bases to trimming and J lost 1 base; unmatched junction nucleotides: 4. This CDR3 comprises 16 residues. Germline lookup yields CDR1 LGHDT and CDR2 YNNKEL (reference sequence). The CDR3 protein is CASSQDPGGRTDTQYF. In DNA form, the CDR3 reads TGTGCCAGCAGCCAAGATCCGGGAGGTCGCACAGATACGCAGTATTTT.

J is TRBJ2-3 and V is TRBV30, with D possibly matching TRBD1 (5 bases). The CDR3 runs 15 residues. V was clipped by 4 bases and J by 0 bases, with 14 bases between them. Looked up from germline, CDR1 is GTSNPN and CDR2 is SVGIG (reference sequence). The CDR3 here is CAWKTTGISTDTQYF. The CDR3 DNA follows: TGTGCCTGGAAGACCACAGGAATAAGCACAGATACGCAGTATTTT.

The chain uses TRBV24-1 and TRBJ2-3; no firm D call. V lost 3 bases, J lost 0 bases, and 3 bases lay in between. This CDR3 comprises 13 residues. Per the germline V gene, CDR1 is KGHDR and CDR2 is SFDVKD. In nucleotides, the CDR3 is TGTGCCACCAGTGATGCTAGCACAGATACGCAGTATTTT. This encodes CATSDASTDTQYF.

This chain joins TRBV9 and TRBJ1-1, with D uncertain. V shed 2 bases and J shed 0 bases, with 8 bases lying between them. CDR3 length equals 14 residues. Germline values: CDR1 SGDLS, CDR2 YYNGEE. The CDR3 here is CASSVSYMNTEAFF. The CDR3 nucleotides read TGTGCCAGCAGCGTCTCTTACATGAACACTGAAGCTTTCTTT.

J is TRBJ1-2 and V is TRBV12-3 or TRBV12-4; 8 bases fit TRBD1. The CDR3 length is 15 residues. With 3 bases clipped from V and 6 bases from J, the junction kept 9 bases outside the gene matches. CDR3 DNA sequence: TGTGCCAGCAGTTTTGGGATCCCGACAGGGGATGGCTACACCTTC. Translating it yields CASSFGIPTGDGYTF.